The rows below give T cell receptor beta chains drawn from one sample of a study of identical twins. TCRdb re-called the 5' RACE reads with MiXCR, one entry per CDR3 protein. In the table there are about 220,000 distinct CDR3 sequences, 7.5% of which are singletons. Separately, the same data were catalogued under a study of yellow fever vaccine responses in identical twins.

Sequencing used memory (CD45RO+) T cells sorted from blood. The receptors were sampled from a woman aged 18-35 years in good health. The CDR3 runs from the conserved cysteine through the conserved F or W. A D gene is named only where the DNA matches it firmly. Clone size appears in some rows only: once, few, many, or a class for an expanded clone.

cdr3_aa | cdr3_nt | d_call | j_call | v_call | clone_size
CAIGGLPFVF | TGTGCCATAGGGGGGCTACCTTTCGTCTTC | - | TRBJ2-1 | TRBV12-3/TRBV12-4 | many
CASSPRDRAFGNTIYF | TGTGCCAGCAGCCCACGGGACAGGGCTTTCGGAAACACCATATATTTT | TRBD1 | TRBJ1-3 | TRBV7-2 | few
CASSRDGTYNEQFF | TGCGCCAGCAGTAGGGATGGAACCTACAATGAGCAGTTCTTC | - | TRBJ2-1 | TRBV5-1 | many
CASNPGQVLTGELFF | TGTGCCAGCAACCCGGGACAGGTTCTCACCGGGGAGCTGTTTTTT | TRBD1 | TRBJ2-2 | TRBV9 | many
CASSPPGTTGGQLFF | TGTGCCAGCAGCCCCCCCGGGACCACCGGGGGACAACTGTTTTTT | - | TRBJ1-4 | TRBV7-2 | once
CASSLFRGRSYEQYF | TGTGCCAGCAGCTTATTCAGGGGGCGATCGTACGAGCAGTACTTC | TRBD1 | TRBJ2-7 | TRBV11-2 | few
CASSQEGWGGTDTQYF | TGCGCCAGCAGCCAAGAAGGGTGGGGCGGCACAGATACGCAGTATTTT | - | TRBJ2-3 | TRBV4-1 | -
CASSLTSPGGRETQYF | TGTGCCAGCAGTCTTACATCTCCGGGGGGCCGGGAGACCCAGTACTTC | - | TRBJ2-5 | TRBV28 | many
CASSFVRDGYTF | TGTGCCAGCAGCTTTGTCAGGGATGGCTACACCTTC | - | TRBJ1-2 | TRBV7-9 | few
CASCYSSIGGGPSGMGNEQFF | TGTGCCAGCTGTTACTCGAGCATTGGCGGGGGGCCGTCGGGGATGGGTAATGAGCAGTTCTTC | TRBD2 | TRBJ2-1 | TRBV6-2/TRBV6-3 | once